This passage covers 26 T cell receptor beta chains from one sample sequenced in a study of blood T cell repertoires in COVID-19. Using immunoSEQ multiplex PCR, the repertoire was profiled, and TCRdb retains in-frame clones only, with some absent. The table records about 130,000 clones, 88% of them present only once. Sequencing input: peripheral blood. Receptor source: a man aged 45-65 years with acute or convalescent COVID-19.

The chain couples TRBV19 to TRBJ2-2; 14 bases map to TRBD2. V lost 3 bases, J lost 6 bases, and 6 bases stayed unmatched. The CDR3 is 17 residues long. Germline V gives CDR1 LNHDA, CDR2 SQIVND (reference sequence). Here the CDR3 reads CASSIGTSGSFPGELFF. The CDR3 DNA follows: TGTGCCAGTAGTATTGGGACTAGCGGGAGCTTTCCCGGGGAGCTGTTTTTT.

The rearrangement links TRBV6-5 to TRBJ1-2; D not certain. Germline V gene data show CDR1 as MNHEY and CDR2 as SVGAGI. CDR3 length equals 12 residues. V shed 0 bases and J shed 9 bases, with 8 bases lying between them. DNA for the CDR3: TGTGCCAGCAGTTACTCACAGAAGAGCTACACCTTC. This translates into CASSYSQKSYTF.

This sequence joins TRBV14 and TRBJ2-1, with 8 bases fitting TRBD1. Germline CDR1 and CDR2: SGHDN and FVKESK. The J segment lost 4 bases and the V segment lost 4 bases, leaving 3 bases of the junction unmatched. This CDR3 is 14 amino acids long. CDR3 nucleotide sequence: TGTGCCAGCAGCCGGACAGGGAGGTACAATGAGCAGTTCTTC. Its protein is CASSRTGRYNEQFF.

CDR3 region: CASTTRFSEFNQPQHF. The CDR3 DNA follows: TGTGCCAGCACCACAAGATTCAGCGAATTCAATCAGCCCCAGCATTTT. The chain recombines TRBV27 with TRBJ1-5; D gene ambiguous. V dropped 7 bases and J dropped 3 bases, with 19 bases sitting between them. Germline V gene sequence: CDR1 MNHEY, CDR2 SMNVEV (reference sequence). The CDR3 is 16 amino acids.

The rearrangement links TRBV6-5 to TRBJ1-2, with D possibly TRBD1 on 6 matching bases. The length of the CDR3 is 15 residues. The V and J ends lost 0 bases and 2 bases respectively, with 10 bases between them. CDR1 and CDR2 from the germline V gene are MNHEY and SVGAGI. CDR3 region: CASSYSSTGNYGYTF. CDR3 sequence (DNA): TGTGCCAGCAGTTACTCTTCGACAGGAAACTATGGCTACACCTTC.

The V call is TRBV6-5, the J call TRBJ1-2, with a weak D call TRBD1 (6 bases). V was clipped by 2 bases and J by 6 bases, with 10 bases between them. The CDR3 loop spans 13 amino acids. Germline assignment: CDR1 MNHEY and CDR2 SVGAGI. The CDR3 DNA reads as TGTGCCAGCAGTTACACAGGGATAGATGGCTACACCTTC. As protein: CASSYTGIDGYTF.

The J gene is TRBJ2-3, the V gene TRBV13; 9 bases match TRBD1. The CDR3 totals 18 residues. Germline CDR1 is PRHDT and CDR2 is FYEKMQ (reference sequence). The junction had 11 bases not matched to a gene; V was cut back by 2 bases and J by 2 bases. The chain's CDR3 is CASSLLAYGTGITDTQYF. The CDR3 nucleotides are TGTGCCAGCAGCTTACTAGCCTACGGGACAGGGATCACAGATACGCAGTATTTT.

The J gene is TRBJ1-4, the V gene TRBV5-6; D not certain. In germline, CDR1 is SGHDT, CDR2 YYEEEE. Trimming shortened V by 0 bases and J by 11 bases, and 11 bases separated the two germline ends. CDR3 length: 13 residues. CDR3 DNA sequence: TGTGCCAGCAGCTTGGGGGCCCACACCAAACTGTTTTTT. This encodes CASSLGAHTKLFF.

This chain joins TRBV29-1 and TRBJ1-2; D is ambiguous. The CDR3 is 12 residues long. The germline V gene encodes CDR1 SQVTM and CDR2 ANQGSEA. Trimming took off 7 bases at V and 2 bases at J, with 11 bases between the two ends. In DNA, the CDR3 is TGCAGCGACCGCGGGTCGAACTATGGCTACACCTTC. Protein product: CSDRGSNYGYTF.

The J gene is TRBJ1-1, the V gene TRBV4-2, with D perhaps TRBD1 (5 bases). The CDR3 runs 18 residues. The V gene's germline CDR1 is LGHNA and CDR2 YNFKEQ. V was pared by 0 bases and J by 0 bases, with 17 bases between. CDR3 protein: CASSQDRRQGGMNTEAFF. For the CDR3, the DNA is TGTGCCAGCAGCCAAGATCGTCGGCAGGGAGGCATGAACACTGAAGCTTTCTTT.

This chain links TRBV6-6 with TRBJ1-2; TRBD1 matches at 8 bases. Germline CDR1 MNHNY, CDR2 SVGAGI (reference sequence). The CDR3 consists of 12 residues. J was trimmed by 6 bases and V by 6 bases; bases with no gene match: 3. In DNA, the CDR3 is TGTGCCAGCAGACCGGACAGGGATGGCTACACCTTC. Translating it yields CASRPDRDGYTF.

The CDR3 DNA reads as TGTGCCAGCAGCCGAGGGGGACAACAATACAATGAGCAGTTCTTC. Its protein is CASSRGGQQYNEQFF. The chain recombines TRBV7-8 with TRBJ2-1, with D tentatively TRBD1 (6 bases). V lost 5 bases to trimming and J lost 4 bases, with 15 bases between them. Per the germline V gene, CDR1 is SGHVS and CDR2 is FQNEAQ. The CDR3 runs 15 residues. Variable domain in full (rest from reference TRBV7-8 and TRBJ2-1): GAGVSQSPRYKVAKRGQDVALRCDPISGHVSLFWYQQALGQGPEFLTYFQNEAQLDKSGLPSDRFFAERPEGSVSTLKIQRTQQEDSAVYLCASSRGGQQYNEQFFGPGTRLTVL.

This chain uses TRBV9 with TRBJ2-5, with TRBD2 matching 12 bases. Germline lookup yields CDR1 SGDLS and CDR2 YYNGEE. The CDR3 is 16 residues long. With 0 bases clipped from V and 5 bases from J, the junction kept 5 bases outside the gene matches. The CDR3: CASSVGLAGGHETQYF. CDR3 DNA sequence: TGTGCCAGCAGCGTAGGTCTAGCGGGGGGGCATGAGACCCAGTACTTC. The full variable domain, with the rest looked up from reference TRBV9 and TRBJ2-5, is DSGVTQTPKHLITATGQRVTLRCSPRSGDLSVYWYQQSLDQGLQFLIQYYNGEERAKGNILERFSAQQFPDLHSELNLSSLELGDSALYFCASSVGLAGGHETQYFGPGTRLLVL.

CDR3 protein: CASSPGGTQYF. In DNA, the CDR3 is TGTGCCAGCTCACCCGGCGGGACCCAGTACTTC. This sequence joins TRBV18 and TRBJ2-5; the D is unclear. Per the germline V gene, CDR1 is KGHSH and CDR2 is LQKENI. Trimming removed 3 bases from V and 7 bases from J, with 6 bases in between. The CDR3 sequence is 11 residues long.

This chain connects TRBV2 to TRBJ2-1, with TRBD2 identical over 13 bases. The CDR3 extends over 14 amino acids. Germline assignment: CDR1 SNHLY and CDR2 FYNNEI. Losses at the gene ends were 7 bases for V and 7 bases for J; bases not matched to a gene: 4. CDR3 DNA sequence: TGTGCCAGCACGACTAGCGGGAGGCGGAATGAGCAGTTCTTC. Its protein is CASTTSGRRNEQFF.

This clone was recorded once. The rearrangement joins TRBV9 to TRBJ1-1, with D perhaps TRBD1 (6 bases). The germline CDR1 and CDR2 sequences are SGDLS and YYNGEE. The CDR3 is 15 residues long. Trimming took 0 bases from V and 1 from J, leaving 10 bases between them. This chain's CDR3 is CASSVEDRQNTEAFF. The CDR3 DNA is TGTGCCAGCAGCGTAGAGGACAGACAGAACACTGAAGCTTTCTTT.

The chain joins TRBV7-9 to TRBJ1-5; TRBD1 matches 9 bases. V gave up 5 bases and J gave up 4 bases; unmatched junction bases: 12. This CDR3 comprises 17 residues. CDR1 and CDR2 from the germline V gene are SEHNR and FQNEAQ (reference sequence). The CDR3: CASSPGQGLTLNQPQHF. The CDR3 DNA sequence: TGTGCCAGCAGCCCGGGACAGGGTCTAACCTTGAATCAGCCCCAGCATTTT.

This chain uses TRBV11-2 with TRBJ1-1; D is undetermined. Germline-derived CDR1 and CDR2 are SGHAT and FQNNGV. Trimming cost V 5 bases and J 1 base, with 14 bases left between them. The CDR3 contains 15 residues. For the CDR3, the DNA is TGTGCCAGCAGCCTCATAGACATTCCGAACACTGAAGCTTTCTTT. Protein sequence: CASSLIDIPNTEAFF.

The chain couples TRBV5-1 to TRBJ2-2; no clear D. The V end was cut by 4 bases, the J end by 0 bases, with 10 bases between. The CDR3 spans 15 residues. The germline V gene has CDR1 SGHRS and CDR2 YFSETQ. In DNA, the CDR3 is TGCGCCAGCAGCACGACATTTGCGAACACCGGGGAGCTGTTTTTT. It translates to CASSTTFANTGELFF.

This clone is a singleton in its sample. This chain connects TRBV2 to TRBJ1-1; 11 bases map to TRBD1. The germline gives CDR1 SNHLY, CDR2 FYNNEI. The CDR3 length is 13 residues. The J segment lost 11 bases and the V segment lost 3 bases, leaving 5 bases of the junction unmatched. The chain's CDR3 is CASSEAGTGGAFF. DNA of the CDR3: TGTGCCAGCAGTGAGGCCGGGACAGGGGGTGCTTTCTTT. Combining the CDR3 with reference TRBV2 and TRBJ1-1 gives the whole variable domain EPEVTQTPSHQVTQMGQEVILRCVPISNHLYFYWYRQILGQKVEFLVSFYNNEISEKSEIFDDQFSVERPDGSNFTLKIRSTKLEDSAMYFCASSEAGTGGAFFGQGTRLTVV.

V gene TRBV5-1 combines with J gene TRBJ1-1; 12 positions match TRBD1. The length of the CDR3 is 16 residues. Germline loops: CDR1 SGHRS, CDR2 YFSETQ. V dropped 4 bases and J dropped 4; count of bases not matched to a gene: 8. This CDR3 reads CASSPGTGGAGTEAFF. CDR3 coding DNA: TGCGCCAGCAGCCCGGGGACAGGGGGCGCGGGCACTGAAGCTTTCTTT.

This chain connects TRBV10-3 to TRBJ1-3; a possible D gene is TRBD1 (6 bases). The V and J ends lost 2 bases and 0 bases respectively, with 11 bases between them. The V gene's germline CDR1 is ENHRY and CDR2 SYGVKD. This CDR3 has 16 amino acids. This chain's CDR3 is CAISEPTGTSGNTIYF. In nucleotides, the CDR3 is TGTGCCATCAGTGAGCCAACAGGGACCTCTGGAAACACCATATATTTT.

The gene calls are TRBV2 and TRBJ2-1, with a weak D call TRBD1 (6 bases). The CDR3 length is 14 residues. Germline CDR1 SNHLY, CDR2 FYNNEI. The ends were cut back, 4 bases at V and 3 bases at J, with 10 bases in the middle. The CDR3 protein is CASSGQALYNEQFF. Written as DNA, the CDR3 is TGTGCCAGCAGTGGACAGGCCCTCTACAATGAGCAGTTCTTC. The full variable domain, completed using reference TRBV2 and TRBJ2-1, is EPEVTQTPSHQVTQMGQEVILRCVPISNHLYFYWYRQILGQKVEFLVSFYNNEISEKSEIFDDQFSVERPDGSNFTLKIRSTKLEDSAMYFCASSGQALYNEQFFGPGTRLTVL.

The chain employs TRBV5-1 and TRBJ1-5, with 7 bases that match TRBD1. V was pared by 0 bases and J by 5 bases, with 5 bases of the junction left unmatched. The CDR3 spans 15 residues. Germline CDR1 reads SGHRS; CDR2 reads YFSETQ. This CDR3 is CASSLGDRVDQPQHF. The CDR3 nucleotides read TGCGCCAGCAGCTTGGGAGACAGGGTCGATCAGCCCCAGCATTTT.

This chain links TRBV11-2 with TRBJ2-3; the match to TRBD2 covers 9 bases. The ends lost 6 bases at V and 4 bases at J; junction bases unmatched: 11. CDR1 is SGHAT and CDR2 is FQNNGV in the germline V gene. This CDR3 is 16 amino acids long. As DNA, the CDR3 is TGTGCCAGCAGTTTCAGGGCGGGGGGGTGGGCAGATACGCAGTATTTT. Its protein product is CASSFRAGGWADTQYF. Together with reference TRBV11-2 and TRBJ2-3, the CDR3 gives the full variable domain: EAGVAQSPRYKIIEKRQSVAFWCNPISGHATLYWYQQILGQGPKLLIQFQNNGVVDDSQLPKDRFSAERLKGVDSTLKIQPAKLEDSAVYLCASSFRAGGWADTQYFGPGTRLTVL.

The rearrangement uses TRBV7-2 and TRBJ1-2, with D unclear. The length of the CDR3 is 14 residues. The V end was cut by 5 bases, the J end by 5 bases, with 15 bases between. Per the germline V gene, CDR1 is SGHTA and CDR2 is FQGNSA. CDR3 loop: CASSIRHSRYGYTF. The DNA of the CDR3 is TGTGCCAGCAGCATCAGACATTCCCGATATGGCTACACCTTC. The full variable domain, with the rest looked up from reference TRBV7-2 and TRBJ1-2, is GAGVSQSPSNKVTEKGKDVELRCDPISGHTALYWYRQSLGQGLEFLIYFQGNSAPDKSGLPSDRFSAERTGGSVSTLTIQRTQQEDSAVYLCASSIRHSRYGYTFGSGTRLTVV.